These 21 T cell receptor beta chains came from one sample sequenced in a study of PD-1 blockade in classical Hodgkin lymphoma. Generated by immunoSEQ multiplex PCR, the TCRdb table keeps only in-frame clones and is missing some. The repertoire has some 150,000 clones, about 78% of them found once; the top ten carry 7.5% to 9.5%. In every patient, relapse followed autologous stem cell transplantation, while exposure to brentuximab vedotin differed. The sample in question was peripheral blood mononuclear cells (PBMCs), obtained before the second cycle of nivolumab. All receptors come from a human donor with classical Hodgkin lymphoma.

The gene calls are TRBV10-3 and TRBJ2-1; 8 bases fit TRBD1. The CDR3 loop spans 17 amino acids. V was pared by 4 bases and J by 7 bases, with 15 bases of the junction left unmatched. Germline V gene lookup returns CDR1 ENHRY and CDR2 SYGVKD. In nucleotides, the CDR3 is TGTGCCATCAGTGCACGGACAGGGAAGACTAGATCGAATGAGCAGTTCTTC. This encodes CAISARTGKTRSNEQFF.

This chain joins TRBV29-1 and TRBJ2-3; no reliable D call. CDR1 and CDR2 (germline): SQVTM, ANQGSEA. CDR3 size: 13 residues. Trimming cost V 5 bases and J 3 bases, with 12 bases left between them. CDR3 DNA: TGCAGCGTTACAACATATACTACAGATACGCAGTATTTT. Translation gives CSVTTYTTDTQYF.

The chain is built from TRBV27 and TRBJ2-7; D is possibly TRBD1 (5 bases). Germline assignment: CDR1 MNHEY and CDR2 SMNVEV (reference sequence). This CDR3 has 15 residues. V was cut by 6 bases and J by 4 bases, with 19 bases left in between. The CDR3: CASSPSPGHYYEQYF. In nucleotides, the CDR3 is TGTGCCAGCAGCCCTTCCCCCGGACACTATTACGAGCAGTACTTC.

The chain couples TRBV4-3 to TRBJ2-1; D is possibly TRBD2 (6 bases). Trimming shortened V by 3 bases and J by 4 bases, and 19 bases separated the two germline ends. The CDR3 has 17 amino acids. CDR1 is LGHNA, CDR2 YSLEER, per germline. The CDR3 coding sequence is TGCGCCAGCAGCCATGTGGCCCGAGGAGGGTTATACAATGAGCAGTTCTTC. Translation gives CASSHVARGGLYNEQFF.

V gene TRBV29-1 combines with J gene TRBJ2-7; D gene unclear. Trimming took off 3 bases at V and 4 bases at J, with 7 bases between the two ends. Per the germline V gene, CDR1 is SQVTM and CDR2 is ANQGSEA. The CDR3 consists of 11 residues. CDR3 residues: CSVEGGYEQYF. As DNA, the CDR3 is TGCAGCGTTGAGGGCGGTTACGAGCAGTACTTC.

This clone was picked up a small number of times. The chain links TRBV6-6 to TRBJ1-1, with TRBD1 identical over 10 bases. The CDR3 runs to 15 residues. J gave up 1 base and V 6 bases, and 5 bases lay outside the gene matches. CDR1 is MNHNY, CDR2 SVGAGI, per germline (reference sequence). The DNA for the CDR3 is TGTGCCAGCAGCCAGGGGGACAGGGGGAACACTGAAGCTTTCTTT. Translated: CASSQGDRGNTEAFF.

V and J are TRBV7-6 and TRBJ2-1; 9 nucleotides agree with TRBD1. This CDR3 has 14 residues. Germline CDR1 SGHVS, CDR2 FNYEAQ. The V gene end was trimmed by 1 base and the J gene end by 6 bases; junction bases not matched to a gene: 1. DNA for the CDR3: TGTGCCAGCAGCTTAGGGACAGGGGTCAATGAGCAGTTCTTC. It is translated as CASSLGTGVNEQFF.

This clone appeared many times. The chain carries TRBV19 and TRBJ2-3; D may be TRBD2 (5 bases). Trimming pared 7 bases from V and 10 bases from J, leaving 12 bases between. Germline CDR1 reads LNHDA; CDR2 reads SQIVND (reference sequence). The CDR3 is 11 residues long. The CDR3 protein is CASKARAAQYF. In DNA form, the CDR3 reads TGTGCCAGTAAGGCGCGGGCGGCGCAGTATTTT. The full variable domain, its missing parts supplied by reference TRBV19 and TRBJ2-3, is DGGITQSPKYLFRKEGQNVTLSCEQNLNHDAMYWYRQDPGQGLRLIYYSQIVNDFQKGDIAEGYSVSREKKESFPLTVTSAQKNPTAFYLCASKARAAQYFGPGTRLTVL.

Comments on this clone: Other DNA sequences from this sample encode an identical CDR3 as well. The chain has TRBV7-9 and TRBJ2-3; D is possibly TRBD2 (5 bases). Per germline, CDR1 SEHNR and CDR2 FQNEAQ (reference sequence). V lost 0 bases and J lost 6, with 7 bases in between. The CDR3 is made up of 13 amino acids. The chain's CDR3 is CASSLARGDTQYF. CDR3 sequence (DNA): TGTGCCAGCAGCTTAGCGCGAGGGGATACGCAGTATTTT.

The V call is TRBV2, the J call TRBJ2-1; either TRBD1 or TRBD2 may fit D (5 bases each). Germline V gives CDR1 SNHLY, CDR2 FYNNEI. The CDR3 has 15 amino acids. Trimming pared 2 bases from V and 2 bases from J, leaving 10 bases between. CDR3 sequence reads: CASSELEGTYNEQFF. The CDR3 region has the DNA TGTGCCAGCAGTGAACTAGAGGGGACCTACAATGAGCAGTTCTTC.

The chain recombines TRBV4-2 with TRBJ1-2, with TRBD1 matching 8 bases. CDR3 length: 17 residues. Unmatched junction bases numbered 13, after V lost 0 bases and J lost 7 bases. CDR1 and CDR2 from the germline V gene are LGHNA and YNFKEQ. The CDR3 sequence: CASSQDISGGPALGYTF. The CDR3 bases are TGTGCCAGCAGCCAAGATATTTCAGGGGGCCCCGCTCTTGGCTACACCTTC.

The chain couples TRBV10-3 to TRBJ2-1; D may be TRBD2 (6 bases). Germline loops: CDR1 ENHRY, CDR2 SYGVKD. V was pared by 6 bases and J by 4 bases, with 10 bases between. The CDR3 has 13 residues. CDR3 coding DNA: TGTGCCATCAGCACCGGGGGATACAATGAGCAGTTCTTC. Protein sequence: CAISTGGYNEQFF.

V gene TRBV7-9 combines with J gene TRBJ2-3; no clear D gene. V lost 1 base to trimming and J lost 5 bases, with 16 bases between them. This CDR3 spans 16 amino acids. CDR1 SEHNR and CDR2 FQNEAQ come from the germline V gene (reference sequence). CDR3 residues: CASSLGQVVRGDTQYF. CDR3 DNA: TGTGCCAGCAGCTTAGGACAAGTGGTGCGAGGAGATACGCAGTATTTT.

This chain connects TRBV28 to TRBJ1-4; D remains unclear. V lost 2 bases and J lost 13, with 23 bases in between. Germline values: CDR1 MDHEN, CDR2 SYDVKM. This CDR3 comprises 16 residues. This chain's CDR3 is CASSLTWGKGVLGLFF. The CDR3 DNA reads TGTGCCAGCAGTTTAACCTGGGGTAAGGGCGTCCTCGGACTGTTTTTT. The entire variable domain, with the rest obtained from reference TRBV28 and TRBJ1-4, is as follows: DVKVTQSSRYLVKRTGEKVFLECVQDMDHENMFWYRQDPGLGLRLIYFSYDVKMKEKGDIPEGYSVSREKKERFSLILESASTNQTSMYLCASSLTWGKGVLGLFFGSGTQLSVL.

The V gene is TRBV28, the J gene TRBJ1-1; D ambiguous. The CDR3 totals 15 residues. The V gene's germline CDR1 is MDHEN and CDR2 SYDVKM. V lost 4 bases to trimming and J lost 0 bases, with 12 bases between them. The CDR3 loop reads CASSSEGGMNTEAFF. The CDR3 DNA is TGTGCCAGCAGTTCAGAGGGCGGAATGAACACTGAAGCTTTCTTT.

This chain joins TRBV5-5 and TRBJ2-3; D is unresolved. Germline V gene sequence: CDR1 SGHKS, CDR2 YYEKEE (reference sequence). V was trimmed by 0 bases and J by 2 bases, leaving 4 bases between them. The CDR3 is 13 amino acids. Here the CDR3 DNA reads TGTGCCAGCAGCTTGGGAGCCACAGATACGCAGTATTTT. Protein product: CASSLGATDTQYF.

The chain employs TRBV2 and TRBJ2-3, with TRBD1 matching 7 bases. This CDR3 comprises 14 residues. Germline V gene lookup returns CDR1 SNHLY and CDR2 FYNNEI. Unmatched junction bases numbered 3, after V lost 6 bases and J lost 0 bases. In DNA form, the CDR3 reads TGTGCCAGCAGAGACAGGGTTAGCACAGATACGCAGTATTTT. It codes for CASRDRVSTDTQYF.

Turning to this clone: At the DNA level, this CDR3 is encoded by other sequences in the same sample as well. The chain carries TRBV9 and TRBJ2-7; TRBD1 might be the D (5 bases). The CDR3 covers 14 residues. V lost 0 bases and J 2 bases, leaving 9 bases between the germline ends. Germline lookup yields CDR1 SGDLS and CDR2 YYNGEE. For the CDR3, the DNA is TGTGCCAGCAGCGTAGGTCAGGGTCCCTACGAGCAGTACTTC. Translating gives CASSVGQGPYEQYF.

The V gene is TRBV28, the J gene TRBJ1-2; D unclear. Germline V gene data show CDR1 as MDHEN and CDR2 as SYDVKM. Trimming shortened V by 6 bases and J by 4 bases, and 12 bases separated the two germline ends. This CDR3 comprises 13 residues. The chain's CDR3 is CASSPGRGYGYTF. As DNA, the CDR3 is TGTGCCAGCAGCCCAGGCCGGGGCTATGGCTACACCTTC.

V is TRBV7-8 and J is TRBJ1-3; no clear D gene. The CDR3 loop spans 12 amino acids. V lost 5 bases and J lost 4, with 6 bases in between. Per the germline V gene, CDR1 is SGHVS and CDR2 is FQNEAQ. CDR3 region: CASSPLGNTIYF. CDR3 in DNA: TGTGCCAGCAGCCCCCTCGGAAACACCATATATTTT.

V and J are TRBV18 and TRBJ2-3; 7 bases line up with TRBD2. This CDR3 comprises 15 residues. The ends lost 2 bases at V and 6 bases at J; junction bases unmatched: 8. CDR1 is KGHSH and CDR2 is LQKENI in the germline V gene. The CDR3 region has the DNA TGTGCCAGCTCACCAGCCCCACTAGCGAGGGATACGCAGTATTTT. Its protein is CASSPAPLARDTQYF.